The rows below give T cell receptor beta chains drawn from one sample of a study of blood T cell repertoires in COVID-19. The method was immunoSEQ multiplex PCR; TCRdb's version includes in-frame clones alone and lacks a portion of them. Of 70,000 to 95,000 clones detected, almost 90% appear once; the ten largest clones hold roughly 1.5%. Material for sequencing was peripheral blood. All receptors derive from a human donor with active COVID-19. The donor label of this sample is uncertain. Both conserved end residues are part of each CDR3. A D gene is named only where the DNA matches it firmly.

TRBD2	TRBV7-3	TRBJ2-3	CASSRGTSGSDTQYF	TGTGCCAGCAGCAGAGGGACTAGCGGCTCAGATACGCAGTATTTT
.	TRBV2	TRBJ1-3	CASSLDSLPGGNTIYF	TGTGCCAGCAGTCTAGACAGCCTACCCGGAGGAAACACCATATATTTT
TRBD2	TRBV2	TRBJ2-7	CASTPEGTSGYSYEQYF	TGTGCGAGCACTCCCGAGGGGACTAGCGGGTACTCCTACGAGCAGTACTTC
.	TRBV5-4	TRBJ1-1	CASSPTGRIGEAFF	TGTGCCAGCAGCCCAACAGGGCGAATAGGGGAAGCTTTCTTT
.	TRBV7-2	TRBJ2-1	CASSKPGGINEQFF	TGTGCCAGCAGCAAACCGGGGGGCATCAATGAGCAGTTCTTC
.	TRBV6-2/TRBV6-3	TRBJ1-1	CASSLPGWGTEAFF	TGTGCCAGCAGCCTCCCGGGGTGGGGCACTGAAGCTTTCTTT
.	TRBV3-1/TRBV3-2	TRBJ2-7	CASSHNVGRVTYEQYF	TGTGCCAGCAGCCACAACGTAGGGCGGGTAACCTACGAGCAGTACTTC
TRBD1	TRBV25-1	TRBJ2-7	CASSDVRGTGQYF	TGTGCCAGCAGTGACGTAAGAGGGACAGGGCAGTACTTC
.	TRBV7-2	TRBJ1-1	CASSLEGGAVFTEAFF	TGTGCCAGCAGCTTAGAGGGAGGGGCCGTTTTCACTGAAGCTTTCTTT
.	TRBV5-5	TRBJ2-2	CASSLAVRTGELFF	TGTGCCAGCAGCTTGGCCGTCAGGACCGGGGAGCTGTTTTTT
TRBD1	TRBV19	TRBJ1-5	CASSAETGVSNQPQHF	TGTGCCAGTAGTGCTGAGACAGGGGTTAGCAATCAGCCCCAGCATTTT
.	TRBV4-2	TRBJ2-1	CASSQAGEQFF	TGTGCCAGCAGCCAAGCGGGTGAGCAGTTCTTC
TRBD1	TRBV4-1	TRBJ1-4	CASSPGQGSTNEKLFF	TGCGCCAGCAGCCCAGGACAGGGGTCGACTAATGAAAAACTGTTTTTT
.	TRBV27	TRBJ2-2	CASSQWSNTGELFF	TGTGCCAGCAGCCAGTGGTCAAACACCGGGGAGCTGTTTTTT
TRBD2	TRBV28	TRBJ2-7	CASPPSGGLSYEQYF	TGTGCCAGCCCCCCGAGCGGGGGGCTATCCTACGAGCAGTACTTC
.	TRBV19	TRBJ2-2	CASSIGRGALNTGELFF	TGTGCCAGTAGTATTGGGAGAGGCGCCTTGAACACCGGGGAGCTGTTTTTT
.	TRBV6-1	TRBJ2-7	CASSDEGLTGVVPYEQYF	TGTGCCAGCAGTGACGAAGGTTTGACAGGCGTGGTACCCTACGAGCAGTACTTC
TRBD2	TRBV7-6	TRBJ2-1	CASSSIPPISGGRDNEQFF	TGTGCCAGCAGCTCTATCCCACCCATTAGCGGGGGTCGCGACAATGAGCAGTTCTTC
.	TRBV4-1	TRBJ1-4	CASSQEVTGNEKLFF	TGCGCCAGCAGCCAAGAAGTAACAGGGAACGAAAAACTGTTTTTT
.	TRBV5-1	TRBJ1-1	CASSFTPGTLNTEAFF	TGCGCCAGCAGCTTTACACCCGGGACACTGAACACTGAAGCTTTCTTT
.	TRBV10-2	TRBJ2-2	CASSLLSLSGELFF	TGCGCCAGCAGTCTGCTTTCCCTATCTGGGGAGCTGTTTTTT
TRBD1	TRBV3-1/TRBV3-2	TRBJ1-6	CASRGQGPYNSPLHF	TGTGCCAGCCGCGGACAGGGGCCCTATAATTCACCCCTCCACTTT
.	TRBV9	TRBJ2-3	CASSVATHLTDTQYF	TGTGCCAGCAGCGTAGCCACTCATCTCACAGATACGCAGTATTTT